Below, one T cell receptor (beta chain) is given with its context. The sample originates from a study of T cell responses to AZD1222 COVID-19 vaccine. Clones were sequenced by immunoSEQ multiplex PCR, and TCRdb holds only the in-frame ones, with some missing. This sample has 140,000 to 150,000 clones, with about nine tenths found just once. The CDR3 runs 16 residues. Germline V CDR1 and CDR2: MDHEN, SYDVKM. V was shortened by 6 bases and J by 1 base, with 15 bases between the two germline ends. The clonotype originates from an adult in good health. The V gene is TRBV28, the J gene TRBJ2-2; D gene uncertain. The specimen was peripheral blood, collected on day 0 of MenACWY control vaccination. The CDR3 sequence: CASSLGLRQNTGELFF. The CDR3, as DNA: TGTGCCAGCAGCTTAGGGTTACGACAGAACACCGGGGAGCTGTTTTTT.